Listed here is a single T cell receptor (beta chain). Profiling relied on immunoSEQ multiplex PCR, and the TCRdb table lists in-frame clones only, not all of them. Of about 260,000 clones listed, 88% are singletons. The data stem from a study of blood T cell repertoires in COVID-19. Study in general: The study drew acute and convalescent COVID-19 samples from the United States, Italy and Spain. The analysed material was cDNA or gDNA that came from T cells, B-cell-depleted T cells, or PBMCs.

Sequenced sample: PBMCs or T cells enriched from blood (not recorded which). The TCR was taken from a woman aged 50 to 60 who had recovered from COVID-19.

The CDR3 coding sequence is TGTGCCAGCACAATAGCGGGAGCGGGGGAGCTGTTTTTT. It encodes CASTIAGAGELFF. J is TRBJ2-2 and V is TRBV5-4, with TRBD2 matching over 9 bases. Looked up from germline, CDR1 is SGHNT and CDR2 is YYREEE (reference sequence). CDR3 length: 13 residues. V lost 6 bases and J lost 8; bases outside the gene matches: 5.